This T cell receptor (beta chain) was sequenced during a study of neurological immune-mediated disorders. Study-wide points: Among 34 multiple sclerosis patients, phylogenetic grouping put the repertoires of 18 into a single related-CDR3 cluster, a possible signature.

TCRdb reprocessed the 5' RACE reads via MiXCR and lists one record per CDR3 protein. The profile shows about 89,000 distinct CDR3 sequences, roughly 2.6% of them singletons. Ten or more counts support this clonotype. What it binds is not known. From 2 million PBMCs stored at -80 C, the unsorted libraries were generated. CDR3 length equals 17 residues. Germline V CDR1 and CDR2: MDHEN, SYDVKM. V lost 5 bases and J lost 1, with 20 bases in between. The source is a woman aged 30 to 39 with multiple sclerosis. Sequenced sample: PBMCs. The chain uses TRBV28 and TRBJ2-5, with a weak D call TRBD2 (5 bases). CDR3 DNA sequence: TGTGCCAGCAGTCCCTCCGCCGCCCGGCGGGTCCAAGAGACCCAGTACTTC. Protein sequence: CASSPSAARRVQETQYF.